The present entry profiles one T cell receptor beta chain with its context. The data are from a study of T cell changes during pregnancy in multiple sclerosis. The germline V and J ends were trimmed by 2 bases and 5 bases, with 13 bases remaining between them. The length of the CDR3 is 14 residues. The germline gives CDR1 SGHRS, CDR2 YFSETQ. Libraries were prepared by immunoSEQ multiplex PCR; TCRdb keeps only in-frame clonotypes and omits some of them. This sample yields 58,000 or so clones, of which 90% are seen a single time; 2% to 2.5% belongs to the top ten. This sequence was found in a female donor in good health, enrolled as a control in a pregnancy study. Sequencing used peripheral blood, obtained in the first trimester of pregnancy. The chain has TRBV5-1 and TRBJ1-1, with D tentatively TRBD1 (5 bases). Written as DNA, the CDR3 is TGCGCCAGCAGCTTACCAGGGTCGAGTACTGAAGCTTTCTTT. It yields the protein CASSLPGSSTEAFF.